Each of the 10 T cell receptor beta chains below was sequenced from the same sample in a study of cytomegalovirus exposure and HLA in healthy donors. Amplification used 60 Vbeta primers and 13 Jbeta primers. Clones were read by immunoSEQ multiplex PCR, and TCRdb kept only the in-frame ones, dropping some. The sample yields under 140,000 clones, around three quarters seen once. The sequenced material came from PBMCs. Source of these receptors: a woman between 25 and 40 years old in good health and CMV-seronegative.

For this clone: The same CDR3 can be traced to other DNA sequences in this sample. The gene calls are TRBV2 and TRBJ2-7; no firm D call. Germline V gives CDR1 SNHLY, CDR2 FYNNEI. V was pared by 5 bases and J by 6 bases, with 8 bases between. The CDR3 runs to 11 residues. The CDR3 reads CASSYFGEQYF. DNA of the CDR3: TGTGCCAGCAGTTATTTCGGCGAGCAGTACTTC.

The table lists this clone with a few counts. This chain connects TRBV10-3 to TRBJ2-7; a weak D match, TRBD2 (6 bases). Trimming took off 6 bases at V and 4 bases at J, with 16 bases between the two ends. Germline V lookup: CDR1 ENHRY, CDR2 SYGVKD. The CDR3 is made up of 14 amino acids. The CDR3 coding sequence is TGTGCCATCAGCCGCGGGGAGTTGCAGTACGAGCAGTACTTC. Its translation: CAISRGELQYEQYF.

The J gene is TRBJ2-7, the V gene TRBV27; 8 bases align to TRBD1. Germline V gene sequence: CDR1 MNHEY, CDR2 SMNVEV (reference sequence). The length of the CDR3 is 15 residues. With 5 bases clipped from V and 3 bases from J, the junction kept 9 bases outside the gene matches. CDR3 sequence reads: CASSPSGQVLYEQYF. CDR3 nucleotide sequence: TGTGCCAGCAGTCCCTCGGGACAGGTCCTCTACGAGCAGTACTTC.

This clone was observed a handful of times. The chain uses TRBV28 and TRBJ1-5, with TRBD1 matching 7 bases. The CDR3 sequence is 15 residues long. J lost 1 base, V lost 6 bases, and 6 bases had no gene match. Germline CDR1 MDHEN, CDR2 SYDVKM. The CDR3 DNA sequence: TGTGCCAGCAGCAACAGGGGCGTAAGCAATCAGCCCCAGCATTTT. It codes for CASSNRGVSNQPQHF.

The chain combines TRBV6-5 with TRBJ2-2, with D perhaps matching TRBD2 (5 bases). Germline CDR1 and CDR2: MNHEY and SVGAGI. The CDR3 contains 15 residues. V was cut by 4 bases and J by 5 bases, with 14 bases left in between. The CDR3 bases are TGTGCCAGCAGTTCCACAGAATCGGGGACCGGGGAGCTGTTTTTT. It is translated as CASSSTESGTGELFF.

V is TRBV27 and J is TRBJ2-7; TRBD1 matches at 11 bases. The germline CDR1 and CDR2 sequences are MNHEY and SMNVEV (reference sequence). V lost 4 bases to trimming and J lost 4 bases; unmatched junction nucleotides: 3. The CDR3 consists of 14 residues. The chain's CDR3 is CASSWGQGVYEQYF. Here the CDR3 DNA reads TGTGCCAGCAGTTGGGGACAGGGGGTATACGAGCAGTACTTC.

This chain uses TRBV11-2 with TRBJ2-5; D may be TRBD1 (5 bases). The length of the CDR3 is 14 residues. Looked up from germline, CDR1 is SGHAT and CDR2 is FQNNGV. Trimming took 5 bases from V and 5 from J, leaving 15 bases between them. The CDR3 here is CASSDVGPWETQYF. The CDR3 DNA sequence: TGTGCCAGCAGCGACGTGGGGCCGTGGGAGACCCAGTACTTC.

This clone was recorded only once. This sequence joins TRBV7-9 and TRBJ2-1, with TRBD2 identical over 7 bases. The CDR3 contains 16 residues. Germline-derived CDR1 and CDR2 are SEHNR and FQNEAQ (reference sequence). The ends lost 5 bases at V and 2 bases at J; junction bases unmatched: 9. The CDR3, as DNA: TGTGCCAGCAGCCCTAGTTCCGGACTAGCCTACAATGAGCAGTTCTTC. This gives the protein CASSPSSGLAYNEQFF.

The gene calls are TRBV10-3 and TRBJ2-5, with D uncertain. The germline V and J ends were trimmed by 10 bases and 2 bases, with 14 bases remaining between them. The CDR3 consists of 13 residues. Germline lookup yields CDR1 ENHRY and CDR2 SYGVKD. The CDR3, as DNA: TGTGCCAGCTCCATAGCTACTCAAGAGACCCAGTACTTC. Translating it yields CASSIATQETQYF.

J is TRBJ1-1 and V is TRBV7-2, with a weak D call TRBD1 (6 bases). With 4 bases removed from V and 4 bases from J, the gap between germline ends came to 10 bases. Germline values: CDR1 SGHTA, CDR2 FQGNSA. This CDR3 is built from 13 residues. The CDR3 coding sequence is TGTGCCAGCAGCTCTCAACAGGGCACTGAAGCTTTCTTT. Translation gives CASSSQQGTEAFF.